One sample yielded the 25 T cell receptor beta chains listed below, sequenced in a study of shared clonotypes between healthy human individuals. Measured with immunoSEQ multiplex PCR; TCRdb has only the in-frame clones, and not every one. Of about 1 million clones listed, around 75% are singletons. Sequencing input: memory CD4+ T cells sorted from blood. Subset here: CD45RA-negative fraction. Every receptor here comes from a man between 18 and 35 years old in good health.

The chain recombines TRBV5-1 with TRBJ2-2; D call uncertain. The germline gives CDR1 SGHRS, CDR2 YFSETQ. The V gene lost 2 bases and the J gene lost 3 bases, with 17 bases spanning the gap. The CDR3 is 17 residues long. The chain's CDR3 is CASSLGSRTGDTGELFF. CDR3 DNA sequence: TGCGCCAGCAGCTTAGGGTCGAGAACTGGTGACACCGGGGAGCTGTTTTTT.

The CDR3 loop is CASSQSGTGIYEQFF. The CDR3 DNA is TGCGCCAGCAGCCAATCCGGGACCGGTATATATGAGCAGTTCTTC. The chain carries TRBV4-1 and TRBJ2-1; the D gene could be TRBD1 or TRBD2 (5 bases each). Trimming stripped 2 bases from V and 8 bases from J, with 16 bases between. Germline assignment: CDR1 MGHRA and CDR2 YSYEKL. This CDR3 comprises 15 residues.

Regarding this clone: A much larger clone differs from this one at a single base, so this may be a read error. Other DNA sequences within the sample encode an identical CDR3. The chain links TRBV18 to TRBJ1-1, with a weak D call TRBD1 (5 bases). Trimming stripped 3 bases from V and 1 base from J, with 6 bases between. The CDR3 is made up of 13 amino acids. CDR1 and CDR2 from the germline V gene are KGHSH and LQKENI. The CDR3 coding sequence is TGTGCCAGCTCACCGGACACGAACACTGAAGCTTTCTTT. This gives the protein CASSPDTNTEAFF.

The table lists this clone with a few counts. CDR3 amino acids: CASSLDRVGYTF. CDR3 DNA sequence: TGCGCCAGCAGCTTGGACAGGGTTGGCTACACCTTC. V is TRBV5-1 and J is TRBJ1-2; a weak D match, TRBD1 (6 bases). The V end lost 0 bases, the J end lost 7 bases, and 7 bases lay between the germline ends. Germline values: CDR1 SGHRS, CDR2 YFSETQ. This CDR3 is built from 12 residues.

The chain links TRBV9 to TRBJ2-2, with TRBD2 matching 7 bases. Germline-derived CDR1 and CDR2 are SGDLS and YYNGEE. CDR3 length equals 16 residues. V shed 4 bases, J shed 4 bases, and the junction held 10 bases outside the gene matches. The CDR3 reads CASSPGGRKVTGELFF. The CDR3, as DNA: TGTGCCAGCAGCCCCGGGGGGAGGAAGGTCACCGGGGAGCTGTTTTTT.

Worth noting for this clone: The junction departs from germline at one end; a sequencing error may be responsible. V and J are TRBV15 and TRBJ2-1; 10 nucleotides align to TRBD2. CDR1 LNHNV and CDR2 YYDKDF come from the germline V gene (reference sequence). CDR3 size: 15 residues. The CDR3 DNA reads TGTGCCACCAGCAGCAAGCGGGAGGGCTACGATGAGCAGTTCTTC. Protein: CATSSKREGYDEQFF.

The rearrangement links TRBV7-8 to TRBJ1-6, with D maybe TRBD1 (6 bases). Trimming cost V 3 bases and J 14 bases, with 23 bases left between them. The CDR3 is 16 amino acids. The germline V gene encodes CDR1 SGHVS and CDR2 FQNEAQ. For the CDR3, the DNA is TGTGCCAGCAGCTTCGGTTGGCAGGGGTCCAAGTCGGCCCTCCACTTT. This codes for CASSFGWQGSKSALHF.

The rearrangement uses TRBV2 and TRBJ2-5; no clear D gene. Germline-derived CDR1 and CDR2 are SNHLY and FYNNEI. V lost 0 bases to trimming and J lost 2 bases, with 7 bases between them. This CDR3 contains 14 residues. The CDR3 reads CASSEALRQETQYF. Here the CDR3 DNA reads TGTGCCAGCAGTGAAGCGCTTCGACAAGAGACCCAGTACTTC.

The J gene is TRBJ2-7, the V gene TRBV7-8; D is uncertain. V was clipped by 5 bases and J by 5 bases, with 7 bases between them. This CDR3 comprises 11 residues. Germline loops: CDR1 SGHVS, CDR2 FQNEAQ. This CDR3 reads CASSPRDEQYF. The CDR3, as DNA: TGTGCCAGCAGCCCTCGGGACGAGCAGTACTTC.

The rearrangement links TRBV6-5 to TRBJ2-7; D remains ambiguous. Trimming stripped 5 bases from V and 0 bases from J, with 11 bases between. CDR3 size: 14 residues. Germline loops: CDR1 MNHEY, CDR2 SVGAGI. In nucleotides, the CDR3 is TGTGCCAGCAGTCCCACTCCGGTCTCCTACGAGCAGTACTTC. As protein: CASSPTPVSYEQYF.

The chain joins TRBV30 to TRBJ1-1, with 7 bases that match TRBD1. There are 14 residues in the CDR3. The trim removed 4 bases at V and 4 bases at J, leaving 9 bases unmatched. CDR1 and CDR2 from the germline V gene are GTSNPN and SVGIG (reference sequence). Written as DNA, the CDR3 is TGTGCCTGGACTCGACAGGGCGGGGCCACTGAAGCTTTCTTT. This gives the protein CAWTRQGGATEAFF.

V gene TRBV5-1 combines with J gene TRBJ1-2, with TRBD1 as a possible D gene (5 bases). Germline assignment: CDR1 SGHRS and CDR2 YFSETQ. V lost 5 bases and J 1 base, leaving 9 bases between the germline ends. The CDR3 sequence is 13 residues long. The CDR3 is CASRKDSNYGYTF. CDR3 bases: TGCGCCAGCAGAAAAGACAGTAACTATGGCTACACCTTC.

This clone was seen only once. The V gene is TRBV5-1, the J gene TRBJ2-5; 7 bases line up with TRBD1. CDR1 is SGHRS, CDR2 YFSETQ, per germline. The CDR3 is made up of 15 amino acids. The ends lost 3 bases at V and 4 bases at J; junction bases unmatched: 9. CDR3 sequence (DNA): TGCGCCAGCAGCTCGGGACAGCCTGGTGTAGAGACCCAGTACTTC. Amino acids: CASSSGQPGVETQYF.

The chain couples TRBV6-6 to TRBJ1-6, with a weak D call TRBD1 (6 bases). The CDR3 is made up of 16 amino acids. Per the germline V gene, CDR1 is MNHNY and CDR2 is SVGAGI (reference sequence). The V and J ends lost 5 bases and 2 bases respectively, with 13 bases between them. CDR3 sequence reads: CASSQTGRPYNSPLHF. In DNA, the CDR3 is TGTGCCAGCAGTCAGACAGGCCGCCCCTATAATTCACCCCTCCACTTT.

This chain connects TRBV5-4 to TRBJ2-5; D remains unclear. Trimming removed 3 bases from V and 1 base from J, with 10 bases in between. CDR3 length: 14 amino acids. Germline V lookup: CDR1 SGHNT, CDR2 YYREEE (reference sequence). The CDR3 sequence is CASSSSLSQETQYF. The DNA of the CDR3 is TGTGCCAGCAGCTCCTCACTAAGCCAAGAGACCCAGTACTTC.

This chain joins TRBV30 and TRBJ1-1, with 8 bases fitting TRBD1. Germline V gene lookup returns CDR1 GTSNPN and CDR2 SVGIG (reference sequence). The V segment lost 8 bases and the J segment 4 bases; nucleotides outside the gene matches: 6. The CDR3 spans 12 residues. This chain's CDR3 is CAGNDRGTEAFF. The CDR3 DNA reads TGTGCCGGGAACGACAGGGGCACTGAAGCTTTCTTT.

This rearrangement joins TRBV4-1 to TRBJ2-1, with TRBD2 matching over 9 bases. Germline loops: CDR1 MGHRA, CDR2 YSYEKL. The trim removed 1 base at V and 8 bases at J, leaving 9 bases unmatched. The CDR3 is 16 residues long. This chain's CDR3 is CASSQGKSGRLDEQFF. The DNA for the CDR3 is TGCGCCAGCAGCCAAGGGAAAAGCGGGAGGCTCGATGAGCAGTTCTTC.

The rearrangement links TRBV6-5 to TRBJ1-4, with a tentative D call TRBD1 (5 bases). Germline lookup yields CDR1 MNHEY and CDR2 SVGAGI. The length of the CDR3 is 14 residues. Trimming took off 8 bases at V and 7 bases at J, with 17 bases between the two ends. This CDR3 is CASGFQGGREKLFF. The CDR3 DNA sequence: TGTGCCAGCGGATTTCAGGGCGGCCGTGAAAAACTGTTTTTT.

V usage is TRBV6-5 and J usage is TRBJ2-1; 10 bases agree with TRBD1. With V trimmed by 6 bases and J by 3 bases, 5 bases remained unmatched. The CDR3 length is 15 residues. CDR1 and CDR2 (germline): MNHEY, SVGAGI. The CDR3 here is CASRPRTGGYNEQFF. For the CDR3, the DNA is TGTGCCAGCAGACCCAGGACAGGGGGCTACAATGAGCAGTTCTTC.

V is TRBV28 and J is TRBJ1-2, with 9 nucleotides matching TRBD1. The CDR3 is 15 residues long. Germline trimming cut 5 bases from V and 7 bases from J; bases unmatched to any gene: 11. Germline CDR1 and CDR2: MDHEN and SYDVKM. The CDR3 here is CASSRGQGGILGYTF. CDR3 DNA: TGTGCCAGCAGTCGGGGACAGGGAGGGATCCTTGGCTACACCTTC.

The chain has TRBV30 and TRBJ2-2, with D hard to call. V lost 3 bases, J lost 7 bases, and 15 bases lay in between. CDR1 is GTSNPN, CDR2 SVGIG, per germline (reference sequence). The CDR3 contains 14 residues. For the CDR3, the DNA is TGTGCCTGGAGCCACCCAAGGTTCCGCGGGGAGCTGTTTTTT. Amino acids: CAWSHPRFRGELFF.

In this sample, this clone turned up a few times. The J gene is TRBJ2-5, the V gene TRBV11-3, with 12 bases lining up with TRBD1. This CDR3 is 15 amino acids long. CDR1 and CDR2 (germline): SGHNT, YENEEA. With 4 bases clipped from V and 1 base from J, the junction kept 1 base outside the gene matches. CDR3: CASSSGQGAQETQYF. The CDR3 nucleotides are TGTGCCAGCAGCTCGGGACAGGGGGCCCAAGAGACCCAGTACTTC.

Worth noting for this clone: A read error may explain this, as a much larger clone is one base away. The chain carries TRBV2 and TRBJ1-2; weak D call: TRBD1 (5 bases). This CDR3 comprises 12 residues. Germline V gives CDR1 SNHLY, CDR2 FYNNEI. The CDR3 DNA is TGTGCCAGCAGGACTGACAGCTATAGCTACACCTTC. Translation gives CASRTDSYSYTF. Combining the CDR3 with reference TRBV2 and TRBJ1-2 gives the whole variable domain EPEVTQTPSHQVTQMGQEVILRCVPISNHLYFYWYRQILGQKVEFLVSFYNNEISEKSEIFDDQFSVERPDGSNFTLKIRSTKLEDSAMYFCASRTDSYSYTFGSGTRLTVV.

This chain uses TRBV27 with TRBJ1-2, with TRBD1 matching over 9 bases. With V trimmed by 7 bases and J by 4 bases, 7 bases remained unmatched. Germline V gives CDR1 MNHEY, CDR2 SMNVEV (reference sequence). The CDR3 consists of 14 residues. CDR3 loop: CASTNGTGLYGYTF. CDR3 sequence (DNA): TGTGCCAGCACAAACGGGACAGGGCTCTATGGCTACACCTTC.

A remark on this clone: Being one base from a much bigger clone, this may be a read error. Other nucleotide sequences from this sample produce the same CDR3. The chain carries TRBV2 and TRBJ2-5; D remains unclear. CDR1 and CDR2 (germline): SNHLY, FYNNEI. V was cut by 5 bases and J by 1 base, with 2 bases left in between. The CDR3 sequence is 11 residues long. The CDR3 is CASSFQETQYF. CDR3 bases: TGTGCCAGCAGTTTCCAAGAGACCCAGTACTTC.